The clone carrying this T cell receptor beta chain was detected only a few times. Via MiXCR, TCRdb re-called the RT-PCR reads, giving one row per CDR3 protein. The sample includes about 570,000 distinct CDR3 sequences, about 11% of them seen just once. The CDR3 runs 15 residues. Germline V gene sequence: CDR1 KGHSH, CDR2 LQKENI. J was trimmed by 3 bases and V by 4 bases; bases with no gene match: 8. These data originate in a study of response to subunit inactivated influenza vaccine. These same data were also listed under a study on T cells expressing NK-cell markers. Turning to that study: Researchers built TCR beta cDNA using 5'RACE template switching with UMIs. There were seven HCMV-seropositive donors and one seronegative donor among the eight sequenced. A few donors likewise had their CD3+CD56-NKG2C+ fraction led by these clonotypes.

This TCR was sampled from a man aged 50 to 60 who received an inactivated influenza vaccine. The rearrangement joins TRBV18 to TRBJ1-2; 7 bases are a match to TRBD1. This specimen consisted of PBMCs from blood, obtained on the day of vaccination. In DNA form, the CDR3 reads TGTGCCAGCTCACGTCGGACAGGTTCAGACTATGGCTACACCTTC. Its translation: CASSRRTGSDYGYTF.